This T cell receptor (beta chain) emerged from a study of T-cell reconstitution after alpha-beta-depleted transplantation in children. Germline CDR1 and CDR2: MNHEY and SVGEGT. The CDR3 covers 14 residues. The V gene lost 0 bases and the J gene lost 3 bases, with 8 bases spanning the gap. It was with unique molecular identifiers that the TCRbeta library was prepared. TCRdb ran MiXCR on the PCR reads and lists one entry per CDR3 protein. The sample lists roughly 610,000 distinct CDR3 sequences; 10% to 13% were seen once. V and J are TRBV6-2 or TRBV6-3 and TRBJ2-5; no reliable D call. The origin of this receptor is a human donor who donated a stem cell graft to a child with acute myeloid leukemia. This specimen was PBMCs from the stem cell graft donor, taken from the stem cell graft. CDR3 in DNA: TGTGCCAGCAGTTACTCCATTTTAGAAGAGACCCAGTACTTC. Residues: CASSYSILEETQYF.